One sample yielded the 7 T cell receptor beta chains listed below, sequenced in a study of CD8+CD57+ T cells in acquired aplastic anemia. Genomic DNA served as template for TCR beta VDJ and CDR3 profiling. TCRdb re-called the reads through MiXCR, storing one row per CDR3 protein. The sample lists 350,000 to 450,000 distinct CDR3 sequences, 60% to 80% occurring once. Material: sorted CD4+, CD8+, or CD8+CD57+ T cells (not recorded which) from PBMCs. The receptors come from a human donor in good health, serving as a control.

Note on this clonotype: One end of the junction fails to match germline, which may point to a read error. The CDR3 DNA reads as TGTGCCAGCAGCTTAGGTGGGAAGTCTGACGACCCCTTC. Residues: CASSLGGKSDDPF. V is TRBV7-2 and J is TRBJ1-2, with D uncertain. Germline V gives CDR1 SGHTA, CDR2 FQGNSA. CDR3 length: 13 amino acids. The full variable domain, its missing parts supplied by reference TRBV7-2 and TRBJ1-2, is GAGVSQSPSNKVTEKGKDVELRCDPISGHTALYWYRQSLGQGLEFLIYFQGNSAPDKSGLPSDRFSAERTGGSVSTLTIQRTQQEDSAVYLCASSLGGKSDDPFGSGTRLTVV.

Concerning this clonotype itself: The final CDR3 position lacks the conserved phenylalanine or tryptophan, pointing to a likely read error. The rearrangement uses TRBV2 and TRBJ1-2; no firm D call. In germline, CDR1 is SNHLY, CDR2 FYNNEI. The CDR3 sequence is 13 residues long. The CDR3 reads CASSFKGGDGYTD. The DNA of the CDR3 is TGTGCCAGCAGTTTTAAGGGAGGCGATGGGTACACCGAC.

The CDR3 nucleotides read TGTGCCAGCAGCGACGAATCCGCGCCGAACACTGAAGAGTTCTTC. As protein: CASSDESAPNTEEFF. The V gene is TRBV9, the J gene TRBJ2-1; D unresolved. Germline V CDR1 and CDR2: SGDLS, YYNGEE. V lost 3 bases and J lost 14, with 24 bases in between. This CDR3 contains 15 residues.

The chain couples TRBV19 to TRBJ2-7; D may correspond to TRBD1 or TRBD2 (5 bases each). The ends were cut back, 4 bases at V and 11 bases at J, with 12 bases in the middle. The CDR3 has 11 amino acids. Per germline, CDR1 LNHDA and CDR2 SQIVND (reference sequence). The CDR3 DNA follows: TGTGCCAGTAGTAATGGGTTGGGGGAGTACTTC. Residues: CASSNGLGEYF.

Notes on this clonotype: Compared with germline, one end of the junction differs, possibly owing to a read error. This rearrangement joins TRBV7-2 to TRBJ2-1; no clear D gene. The CDR3 covers 15 residues. CDR1 is SGHTA and CDR2 is FQGNSA in the germline V gene. DNA of the CDR3: TGTGCCAGCAGCTTAGTGCGCCGGGCCGCTTGTGCCAAGATCTTC. This encodes CASSLVRRAACAKIF. Full variable domain (remainder filled in from reference TRBV7-2 and TRBJ2-1): GAGVSQSPSNKVTEKGKDVELRCDPISGHTALYWYRQSLGQGLEFLIYFQGNSAPDKSGLPSDRFSAERTGGSVSTLTIQRTQQEDSAVYLCASSLVRRAACAKIFGPGTRLTVL.

Only one count was recorded for this clonotype. DNA for the CDR3: TGCAGTGCGAACACAGGGAGCATTGCGTACACCTTC. This translates into CSANTGSIAYTF. The chain employs TRBV20-1 and TRBJ1-2; possible D gene TRBD1, 6 bases. The CDR3 runs 12 residues. Trimming removed 6 bases from V and 11 bases from J, with 19 bases in between. The germline gives CDR1 DFQATT, CDR2 SNEGSKA (reference sequence).

This clonotype was recorded at least ten times. The rearrangement uses TRBV9 and TRBJ2-5; the match to TRBD2 covers 8 bases. Germline CDR1 SGDLS, CDR2 YYNGEE. The CDR3 extends over 17 amino acids. The V gene end was trimmed by 0 bases and the J gene end by 4 bases; junction bases not matched to a gene: 11. CDR3 DNA sequence: TGTGCCAGCAGCGTAGGAGCAGTAGCGGGGAATCTAGAGACCCAGTACTTC. This gives the protein CASSVGAVAGNLETQYF.